This T cell receptor (beta chain) was sequenced during a study of persistence of HIV-infected CD4 T cells. The CDR3 length is 17 residues. Trimming took off 0 bases at V and 2 bases at J, with 18 bases between the two ends. CDR1 and CDR2 (germline): SGHRS, YFSETQ. Sequencing used immunoSEQ version 4 in survey mode. Generated by immunoSEQ multiplex PCR, the TCRdb table keeps only in-frame clones and is missing some. The table lists about 40,000 clones, 78% of them singletons. This clone was seen once. The antigen remains unidentified. Cells were stimulated with overlapping HIV-1 Gag 15-mer peptides. Sorted nonresponding memory CD4+ T cells were CD40L-negative, CD69-negative, CD45RO-high.

The genes are TRBV5-1 and TRBJ2-7; D may be TRBD1 (6 bases). The sequencing used CD4+ T cells sorted from PBMCs after approximately 19-hour stimulation, collected from a patient who received antiretroviral therapy. This TCR derives from an adult man with HIV who was CMV-seropositive. In DNA, the CDR3 is TGCGCCAGCAGCTTGGCCACCACGGGCACAGGGCCCTACGAGCAGTACTTC. Translating gives CASSLATTGTGPYEQYF.